The clone carrying this T cell receptor (beta chain) was observed a few times. What it recognizes is unknown. This sample is part of a study of CD8 T cells in ankylosing spondylitis. The study, taken as a whole, reports: A TCR beta motif made of under 10 highly homologous variants seemed typical of ankylosing spondylitis blood.

TCRdb reprocessed the 5' RACE reads with MiXCR, giving one entry per CDR3 protein. Here the sample spans roughly 300,000 distinct CDR3 sequences, less than 9.5% being singletons. CDR1 and CDR2 (germline): SQVTM, ANQGSEA. The CDR3 runs 10 residues. The V end was cut by 2 bases, the J end by 12 bases, with 8 bases between. The specimen was blood, either unsorted or a sorted T cell fraction (not recorded which). This chain links TRBV29-1 with TRBJ2-1; D possibly corresponds to TRBD2 (5 bases). The sequence derives from a male donor with ankylosing spondylitis. The CDR3 coding sequence is TGCAGCGTTGAAAGGGAGTCGCAGTTCTTC. Translated: CSVERESQFF.